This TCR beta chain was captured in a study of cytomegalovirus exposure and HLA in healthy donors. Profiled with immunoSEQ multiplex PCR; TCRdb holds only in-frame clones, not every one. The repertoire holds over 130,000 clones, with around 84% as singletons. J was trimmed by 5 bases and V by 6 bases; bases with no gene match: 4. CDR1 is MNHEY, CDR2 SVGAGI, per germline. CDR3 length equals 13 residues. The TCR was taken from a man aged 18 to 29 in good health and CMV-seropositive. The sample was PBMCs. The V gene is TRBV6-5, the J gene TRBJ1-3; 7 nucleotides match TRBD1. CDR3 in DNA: TGTGCCAGCAGGACAGGGTTTCGAAACACCATATATTTT. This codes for CASRTGFRNTIYF.